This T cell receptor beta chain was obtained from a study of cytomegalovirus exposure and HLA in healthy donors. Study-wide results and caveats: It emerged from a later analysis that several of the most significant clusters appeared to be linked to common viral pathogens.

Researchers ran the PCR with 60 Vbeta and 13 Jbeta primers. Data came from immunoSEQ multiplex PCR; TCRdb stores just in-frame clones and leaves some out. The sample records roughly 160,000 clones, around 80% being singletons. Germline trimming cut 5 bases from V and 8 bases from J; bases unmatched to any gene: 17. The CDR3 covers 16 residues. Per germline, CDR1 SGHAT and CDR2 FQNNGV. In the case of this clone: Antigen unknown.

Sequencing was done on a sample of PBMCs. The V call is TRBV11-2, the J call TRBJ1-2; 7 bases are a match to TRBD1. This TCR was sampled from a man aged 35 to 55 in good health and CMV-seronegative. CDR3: CASSPTTGPRGEGYTF. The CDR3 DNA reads TGTGCCAGCAGCCCCACGACAGGGCCCAGGGGGGAGGGCTACACCTTC.